This is a list of T cell receptor beta chains from one sample in a study of T cell responses to AZD1222 COVID-19 vaccine. Here immunoSEQ multiplex PCR was the method, and the copy in TCRdb shows in-frame clones only, minus some. The data hold 100,000 to 150,000 clones, with about 89% observed a single time. Source: peripheral blood, taken on day 0 of AZD1222 vaccination. The receptors shown here come from an adult in good health. The CDR3 runs from the conserved cysteine through the conserved F or W. Each record gives: J gene, clone size, V gene, D gene, CDR3 protein, CDR3 DNA. D genes are given only for firm matches. Where a row states a size, it is once, few, many or the class of an expanded clone; other rows omit it.

TRBJ1-5,.,TRBV6-6,.,CASKQVEGRGQPQHF,TGTGCCAGCAAACAGGTCGAGGGGAGGGGTCAGCCCCAGCATTTT
TRBJ1-2,.,TRBV5-1,.,CASSLGAPANYGYTF,TGCGCCAGCAGCCTCGGGGCCCCTGCTAACTATGGCTACACCTTC
TRBJ2-1,.,TRBV19,.,CASSAPTSGNEQFF,TGTGCCAGTAGTGCCCCAACTTCGGGCAATGAGCAGTTCTTC
TRBJ2-7,.,TRBV19,.,CASSIRGPHRGEQYF,TGTGCCAGTAGTATAAGAGGGCCCCATCGTGGGGAGCAGTACTTC
TRBJ1-2,.,TRBV7-8,.,CASSPTGYYGYTF,TGTGCCAGCAGCCCAACAGGGTACTATGGCTACACCTTC
TRBJ2-1,.,TRBV6-4,.,CASSDGGPRRFF,TGTGCCAGCAGTGACGGAGGGCCTCGGAGGTTCTTC
TRBJ2-6,once,TRBV30,.,CAWSDRSGTLSGANVLTF,TGTGCCTGGAGCGACCGCTCCGGGACTCTCTCTGGGGCCAACGTCCTGACTTTC
TRBJ1-2,.,TRBV5-1,.,CASSPGQTGYTF,TGCGCCAGCAGCCCAGGACAGACTGGCTACACCTTC
TRBJ2-1,.,TRBV4-2,TRBD2,CASSQVGLAGGQYNEQFF,TGTGCCAGCAGCCAAGTGGGACTAGCGGGGGGACAGTACAATGAGCAGTTCTTC
TRBJ2-1,few,TRBV4-1,TRBD2,CASSHLTSGLPEQFF,TGCGCCAGCAGCCACTTGACTAGCGGGCTCCCTGAGCAGTTCTTC
TRBJ1-2,few,TRBV29-1,.,CSVEDSAANYGYTF,TGCAGCGTTGAAGATAGTGCAGCTAACTATGGCTACACCTTC
TRBJ1-2,.,TRBV2,.,CASSDGRDYGYTF,TGTGCCAGCAGTGATGGGCGCGACTATGGCTACACCTTC
TRBJ2-3,.,TRBV6-2/TRBV6-3,TRBD2,CASSYSGSSGPDTQYF,TGTGCCAGCAGTTACTCGGGATCTAGCGGGCCAGATACGCAGTATTTT
TRBJ2-3,once,TRBV7-9,.,CASSLTDTQYF,TGTGCCAGCAGCTTGACAGATACGCAGTATTTT
TRBJ1-1,.,TRBV6-2/TRBV6-3,.,CASSYSGWNTEAFF,TGTGCCAGCAGTTACTCTGGCTGGAACACTGAAGCTTTCTTT
TRBJ2-1,.,TRBV19,.,CASPTEPCGDEQFF,TGTGCCAGTCCGACAGAGCCTTGCGGTGATGAGCAGTTCTTC
TRBJ2-5,.,TRBV29-1,TRBD2,CSVQLAGGGAQYF,TGCAGCGTTCAACTAGCGGGAGGAGGGGCCCAGTACTTC